The 23 T cell receptor beta chains in this list originate from one sample, sequenced in a study of blood T cell repertoires in COVID-19. Libraries were prepared by immunoSEQ multiplex PCR; TCRdb keeps only in-frame clonotypes and omits some of them. The sample yields about 300,000 clones, more than 75% seen once. The sample comprised peripheral blood. These receptors were obtained from an older man with acute or convalescent COVID-19.

The V gene is TRBV6-6, the J gene TRBJ2-1, with D possibly being TRBD1 (6 bases). The CDR3 is 15 amino acids. CDR1 and CDR2 (germline): MNHNY, SVGAGI (reference sequence). V lost 0 bases and J lost 5, with 11 bases in between. CDR3 DNA sequence: TGTGCCAGCAGTTACTCGAGGGGGTACGACAATGAGCAGTTCTTC. This codes for CASSYSRGYDNEQFF.

V gene TRBV30 combines with J gene TRBJ1-1; the D is unclear. Germline assignment: CDR1 GTSNPN and CDR2 SVGIG (reference sequence). V lost 3 bases and J 5 bases, leaving 10 bases between the germline ends. This CDR3 has 12 residues. The CDR3 nucleotides read TGTGCCTGGAGCGTACAGCGGACTGAAGCTTTCTTT. It is translated as CAWSVQRTEAFF.

V usage is TRBV30 and J usage is TRBJ1-5; no clear D. The V and J ends lost 0 bases and 2 bases respectively, with 8 bases between them. CDR1 and CDR2 (germline): GTSNPN, SVGIG (reference sequence). This CDR3 comprises 14 residues. CDR3 protein: CAWSVTGGNQPQHF. CDR3 DNA sequence: TGTGCCTGGAGTGTCACGGGTGGCAATCAGCCCCAGCATTTT.

The V call is TRBV19, the J call TRBJ1-5; D perhaps matches TRBD1 (5 bases). Per germline, CDR1 LNHDA and CDR2 SQIVND (reference sequence). V was shortened by 2 bases and J by 6 bases, with 14 bases between the two germline ends. The CDR3 sequence is 15 residues long. CDR3 protein: CASSITFWRGQPQHF. The CDR3 coding sequence is TGTGCCAGTAGTATAACGTTTTGGAGGGGTCAGCCCCAGCATTTT.

This clone was observed once. The chain combines TRBV28 with TRBJ1-6; 7 bases align to TRBD1. The CDR3 runs 14 residues. The trim removed 3 bases at V and 10 bases at J, leaving 6 bases unmatched. From germline, CDR1 is MDHEN and CDR2 SYDVKM. CDR3 nucleotide sequence: TGTGCCAGCAGTTTCCCGGGACAGATCTCACCCCTCCACTTT. Translation: CASSFPGQISPLHF.

The rearrangement uses TRBV25-1 and TRBJ2-5; TRBD1 matches at 11 bases. After removal of 3 bases from V and 5 bases from J, the junction contained 5 bases not matched to a gene. Germline V lookup: CDR1 MGHDK, CDR2 SYGVNS. The CDR3 is made up of 15 amino acids. CDR3 DNA: TGTGCCAGCAGTGACTTGGACAGGGGGCGGGAGACCCAGTACTTC. It specifies CASSDLDRGRETQYF.

The V call is TRBV11-2, the J call TRBJ2-3; no clear D. V dropped 6 bases and J dropped 3 bases, with 4 bases sitting between them. Germline CDR1 SGHAT, CDR2 FQNNGV. There are 11 residues in the CDR3. Written as DNA, the CDR3 is TGTGCCAGCAGGCGTACAGATACGCAGTATTTT. This sequence encodes CASRRTDTQYF.

The chain uses TRBV5-1 and TRBJ2-1; TRBD1 matches at 7 bases. Germline lookup yields CDR1 SGHRS and CDR2 YFSETQ. V lost 4 bases to trimming and J lost 4 bases; unmatched junction nucleotides: 11. There are 16 residues in the CDR3. The CDR3 DNA is TGCGCCAGCAGCCCCGGACAGGTTCCTAATTACAATGAGCAGTTCTTC. It is translated as CASSPGQVPNYNEQFF.

V usage is TRBV4-3 and J usage is TRBJ2-7; a possible D gene is TRBD1 (5 bases). V lost 0 bases to trimming and J lost 3 bases, with 12 bases between them. Germline V lookup: CDR1 LGHNA, CDR2 YSLEER. There are 15 residues in the CDR3. CDR3: CASSQDHRYLYEQYF. The CDR3 DNA sequence: TGCGCCAGCAGCCAAGATCACAGGTATCTCTACGAGCAGTACTTC.

The V and J genes are TRBV4-2 and TRBJ2-7, with 10 positions matching TRBD2. CDR1 is LGHNA and CDR2 is YNFKEQ in the germline V gene. V dropped 1 base and J dropped 5; count of bases not matched to a gene: 8. This CDR3 spans 16 amino acids. CDR3 DNA: TGTGCCAGCAGCCAAGTGGCGGCTAGCGGGGGAAACGAGCAGTACTTC. This encodes CASSQVAASGGNEQYF.

The chain uses TRBV6-2 or TRBV6-3 and TRBJ2-3; D is unresolved. Germline V gene lookup returns CDR1 MNHEY and CDR2 SVGEGT. The CDR3 length is 15 residues. V shed 4 bases and J shed 0 bases, with 11 bases lying between them. The CDR3 coding sequence is TGTGCCAGCAGTTTAAGAGGCTTTAGCACAGATACGCAGTATTTT. Protein sequence: CASSLRGFSTDTQYF.

V gene TRBV28 combines with J gene TRBJ1-5; weak D call: TRBD1 (5 bases). The V gene lost 3 bases and the J gene lost 4 bases, with 13 bases spanning the gap. In germline, CDR1 is MDHEN, CDR2 SYDVKM. There are 15 residues in the CDR3. The DNA of the CDR3 is TGTGCCAGCAGTTTGCGGCAGGGTCGAAATCAGCCCCAGCATTTT. It is translated as CASSLRQGRNQPQHF.

A single count supports this clone. The chain links TRBV5-5 to TRBJ1-5, with D maybe TRBD1 (5 bases). Germline lookup yields CDR1 SGHKS and CDR2 YYEKEE (reference sequence). V shed 2 bases and J shed 5 bases, with 11 bases lying between them. This CDR3 contains 14 residues. This CDR3 reads CASSFIVGDQPQHF. In nucleotides, the CDR3 is TGTGCCAGCAGCTTTATTGTAGGGGATCAGCCCCAGCATTTT.

V usage is TRBV7-3 and J usage is TRBJ2-2, with 8 bases matching TRBD2. Germline CDR1 reads SGHTA; CDR2 reads FQGTGA. This CDR3 contains 15 residues. V lost 2 bases, J lost 5 bases, and 4 bases stayed unmatched. The CDR3 sequence: CASSLSGGATGELFF. In DNA, the CDR3 is TGTGCCAGCAGCTTATCCGGGGGGGCAACCGGGGAGCTGTTTTTT.

The chain employs TRBV2 and TRBJ1-3; the match to TRBD1 covers 8 bases. V lost 9 bases and J lost 2; bases outside the gene matches: 6. Germline V gene lookup returns CDR1 SNHLY and CDR2 FYNNEI. The CDR3 has 14 amino acids. The CDR3: CASRDRGAGNTIYF. CDR3 coding DNA: TGTGCCAGTCGAGACAGGGGCGCTGGAAACACCATATATTTT.

The genes are TRBV3-1 (or the pseudogene TRBV3-2) and TRBJ2-1, with 11 positions matching TRBD2. Germline V gives CDR1 LGHDT, CDR2 YNNKEL (reference sequence). The V gene end was trimmed by 1 base and the J gene end by 9 bases; junction bases not matched to a gene: 5. The CDR3 consists of 15 residues. The CDR3 here is CASSQVNSGGAEQFF. The DNA of the CDR3 is TGTGCCAGCAGCCAAGTCAATAGCGGGGGGGCTGAGCAGTTCTTC.

V usage is TRBV5-4 and J usage is TRBJ1-4; 9 bases are a match to TRBD1. This CDR3 comprises 14 residues. V lost 4 bases, J lost 7 bases, and 5 bases stayed unmatched. Germline loops: CDR1 SGHNT, CDR2 YYREEE (reference sequence). The chain's CDR3 is CASSLGQGSEKLFF. DNA for the CDR3: TGTGCCAGCAGCCTTGGACAGGGGAGTGAAAAACTGTTTTTT.

This clone was detected only once. The chain recombines TRBV6-5 with TRBJ1-1, with D possibly matching TRBD1 (6 bases). V lost 0 bases to trimming and J lost 5 bases, with 10 bases between them. CDR1 is MNHEY, CDR2 SVGAGI, per germline. CDR3 length: 14 residues. CDR3 amino acids: CASSYSRGGTEAFF. Written as DNA, the CDR3 is TGTGCCAGCAGTTACTCGAGAGGGGGAACTGAAGCTTTCTTT.

The gene calls are TRBV7-2 and TRBJ2-3; a possible D gene is TRBD1 (5 bases). V lost 5 bases and J 2 bases, leaving 11 bases between the germline ends. This CDR3 has 14 residues. The germline CDR1 and CDR2 sequences are SGHTA and FQGNSA. The CDR3 sequence: CASSTSTATDTQYF. In nucleotides, the CDR3 is TGTGCCAGCAGCACGTCGACAGCCACAGATACGCAGTATTTT.

The rearrangement joins TRBV5-4 to TRBJ1-1, with D maybe TRBD1 (6 bases). Germline V CDR1 and CDR2: SGHNT, YYREEE (reference sequence). V was pared by 2 bases and J by 7 bases, with 15 bases between. The CDR3 runs 14 residues. CDR3 in amino acids: CASSFGDRLIEAFF. As DNA, the CDR3 is TGTGCCAGCAGCTTCGGCGACAGGCTAATTGAAGCTTTCTTT.

The V gene is TRBV12-3 or TRBV12-4, the J gene TRBJ1-2, with a tentative D call TRBD1 (6 bases). This CDR3 region has 12 residues. V shed 5 bases and J shed 7 bases, with 11 bases lying between them. Here the CDR3 DNA reads TGTGCCAGCAGTCATACAGGGAGTGGCTACACCTTC. It codes for CASSHTGSGYTF.

The CDR3 DNA sequence: TGTGCCAGCAGCTCTCCGGGACAGTCCTACAATGAGCAGTTCTTC. Protein product: CASSSPGQSYNEQFF. This chain links TRBV5-4 with TRBJ2-1; the match to TRBD1 covers 7 bases. Germline loops: CDR1 SGHNT, CDR2 YYREEE (reference sequence). This CDR3 contains 15 residues. The J segment lost 1 base and the V segment lost 3 bases, leaving 4 bases of the junction unmatched.

This sequence joins TRBV10-3 and TRBJ2-3, with 8 bases matching TRBD2. The CDR3 contains 13 residues. Trimming cost V 9 bases and J 1 base; bases outside gene matches: 3. Germline CDR1 and CDR2: ENHRY and SYGVKD. In DNA form, the CDR3 reads TGTGCCATGGGCGGGGGGCGCACAGATACGCAGTATTTT. It yields the protein CAMGGGRTDTQYF.